The 9 T cell receptor beta chains in this list originate from one sample, sequenced in a study of shared clonotypes between healthy human individuals. This table comes from immunoSEQ multiplex PCR, and its TCRdb copy is limited to in-frame clones, with some not included. The sample has over a million clones; roughly 96% are singletons. The sequenced sample consisted of naive CD4+ T cells sorted from blood. Stated subset: CD45RA+ positively selected. These receptors were obtained from a man between 25 and 39 years old in good health.

The gene calls are TRBV25-1 and TRBJ2-2; a possible D gene is TRBD2 (5 bases). V was trimmed by 2 bases and J by 0 bases, leaving 10 bases between them. The CDR3 loop spans 16 amino acids. Germline CDR1 reads MGHDK; CDR2 reads SYGVNS. This CDR3 is CASSEGSGANTGELFF. CDR3 sequence (DNA): TGTGCCAGCAGTGAAGGGAGCGGCGCGAACACCGGGGAGCTGTTTTTT. The whole variable domain, filled in from reference TRBV25-1 and TRBJ2-2, reads EADIYQTPRYLVIGTGKKITLECSQTMGHDKMYWYQQDPGMELHLIHYSYGVNSTEKGDLSSESTVSRIRTEHFPLTLESARPSHTSQYLCASSEGSGANTGELFFGEGSRLTVL.

This clone occurred once. The genes are TRBV2 and TRBJ2-3; D perhaps matches TRBD1 (5 bases). Germline V gene lookup returns CDR1 SNHLY and CDR2 FYNNEI. V gave up 6 bases and J gave up 0 bases, with 16 bases separating them. This CDR3 has 16 residues. In DNA form, the CDR3 reads TGTGCCAGCAGCAGTTACAGGACCTCTAGCACAGATACGCAGTATTTT. Amino acids: CASSSYRTSSTDTQYF.

J is TRBJ2-1 and V is TRBV10-1, with TRBD2 identical over 8 bases. From germline, CDR1 is WNHNN and CDR2 SYGVQD (reference sequence). This CDR3 has 15 amino acids. Germline trimming cut 2 bases from V and 10 bases from J; bases unmatched to any gene: 10. As DNA, the CDR3 is TGCGCCAGCAGTGAGATAGCGGGACTTTCGAAAGAGCAGTTCTTC. Protein: CASSEIAGLSKEQFF.

The rearrangement uses TRBV4-3 and TRBJ2-7, with D perhaps given as TRBD1 or TRBD2 (5 bases each). V dropped 0 bases and J dropped 5 bases, with 17 bases sitting between them. CDR1 and CDR2 (germline): LGHNA, YSLEER. This CDR3 has 16 amino acids. In DNA, the CDR3 is TGCGCCAGCAGCCAAGATGCGACGGCCGTGGGGGACGAGCAGTACTTC. It codes for CASSQDATAVGDEQYF.

Concerning this clone: Distinct nucleotide sequences in the sample also encode this CDR3. CDR3 nucleotide sequence: TGTGCCAGCTCACCAGGGGCGTCTAATGAAAAACTGTTTTTT. Encoded protein: CASSPGASNEKLFF. The chain uses TRBV18 and TRBJ1-4; maybe TRBD1 (5 bases). V lost 2 bases and J 3 bases, leaving 7 bases between the germline ends. This CDR3 region has 14 residues. Looked up from germline, CDR1 is KGHSH and CDR2 is LQKENI.

The rearrangement uses TRBV28 and TRBJ2-1; 7 bases are a match to TRBD2. The V segment lost 4 bases and the J segment 4 bases; nucleotides outside the gene matches: 4. From germline, CDR1 is MDHEN and CDR2 SYDVKM. The CDR3 is 14 residues long. The CDR3 DNA reads TGTGCCAGCAGTTCCGGGACTATATACAATGAGCAGTTCTTC. Encoded protein: CASSSGTIYNEQFF.

The chain uses TRBV2 and TRBJ1-2; TRBD1 aligns across 7 bases. The junction had 2 bases not matched to a gene; V was cut back by 1 base and J by 6 bases. There are 13 residues in the CDR3. Germline assignment: CDR1 SNHLY and CDR2 FYNNEI. In DNA form, the CDR3 reads TGTGCCAGCAGTGAAGACAGGGGTAATGGCTACACCTTC. Its translation is CASSEDRGNGYTF.

The V call is TRBV5-4, the J call TRBJ2-5; TRBD2 aligns across 13 bases. Losses at the gene ends were 5 bases for V and 7 bases for J; bases not matched to a gene: 8. Germline V CDR1 and CDR2: SGHNT, YYREEE (reference sequence). The CDR3 is 15 amino acids. CDR3 protein: CASRLAGGPLGTQYF. DNA for the CDR3: TGTGCCAGCAGACTAGCGGGAGGGCCCTTGGGGACCCAGTACTTC. Full variable domain (outside the CDR3, taken from reference TRBV5-4 and TRBJ2-5): ETGVTQSPTHLIKTRGQQVTLRCSSQSGHNTVSWYQQALGQGPQFIFQYYREEENGRGNFPPRFSGLQFPNYSSELNVNALELDDSALYLCASRLAGGPLGTQYFGPGTRLLVL.

The chain carries TRBV23-1 and TRBJ1-2; possibly TRBD1 for D (5 bases). TRBV23-1 is an ORF, with its function uncertain. CDR3 size: 16 residues. V lost 0 bases and J lost 5, with 16 bases in between. CDR3 protein: CASSQSAGRAVYGYTF. DNA for the CDR3: TGCGCCAGCAGTCAATCCGCAGGGAGGGCTGTTTATGGCTACACCTTC.